The sample holds a few counts of the clone carrying this T cell receptor (beta chain). These data originate in a study of T-cell reconstitution after alpha-beta-depleted transplantation in children. In germline, CDR1 is SEHNR, CDR2 FQNEAQ (reference sequence). The CDR3 is made up of 17 amino acids. J lost 2 bases, V lost 5 bases, and 14 bases had no gene match. TCRbeta library construction was performed incorporating unique molecular identifiers. TCRdb re-called the PCR reads with MiXCR, one entry per CDR3 protein. This sample has over 200,000 distinct CDR3 sequences, with under 9.5% found just once. The chain links TRBV7-9 to TRBJ2-5; 7 positions match TRBD1. The sample was PBMCs from the stem cell graft donor, taken from the stem cell graft. The sequence was obtained from a human donor who donated a stem cell graft to a child with acute lymphoblastic leukemia. This chain's CDR3 is CASSARQGVDVQETQYF. In DNA form, the CDR3 reads TGTGCCAGCAGCGCGCGACAGGGTGTTGACGTACAAGAGACCCAGTACTTC.